This TCR beta chain was found in a study of CD8 T cells in Susac syndrome. Looking at the study overall: Patients with Susac syndrome were, at the time of blood collection, therapy-naive, maintained on corticosteroids, or maintained on intravenous immunoglobulin alone. Notes on the study in general: Among people with Susac, CD8+ clonal expansion was greatest in TEMRA cells and active patients.

RNA, at about 0.45 to 1 ug, was reverse transcribed with random hexamers. Across 54 Vbeta and 13 Jbeta, TCR beta CDR3 was amplified with immunoSEQ multiplex PCR. TCRdb fed the immunoSEQ multiplex PCR reads into MiXCR, producing one record per CDR3 protein. This sample has more than 100,000 distinct CDR3 sequences, with roughly 94% found just once. A remark on this clonotype: Antigen unknown.

V was clipped by 6 bases and J by 3 bases, with 7 bases between them. The CDR3 is 12 residues long. CD8+ and CD4+ T cells circulating in blood were sequenced for TCR beta. Material: CD8+ T cells from PBMCs. The TCR comes from a human donor with Susac syndrome. J is TRBJ2-3 and V is TRBV23-1; D is unresolved. TRBV23-1 is an ORF, and what it does is uncertain. CDR3 amino acids: CASSSRTDTQYF. In DNA, the CDR3 is TGCGCCAGCAGCTCTAGGACAGATACGCAGTATTTT.